This T cell receptor beta chain was obtained from a study of shared clonotypes between healthy human individuals. Study as a whole: Aged 18 to 49, the donors were two women and a few men. Overall study findings and caveats: Sequencing depth was predicted to influence how clonotypes are shared among donors.

Germline V CDR1 and CDR2: SEHNR, FQNEAQ (reference sequence). The CDR3 contains 14 residues. V was cut by 5 bases and J by 0 bases, with 10 bases left in between. This was a deep-level run. Libraries were prepared by immunoSEQ multiplex PCR; TCRdb keeps only in-frame clonotypes and omits some of them. The table has about 560,000 clones, roughly 79% seen once; the top ten hold 12%. Remarks on this clone: Its target is not known. A far larger clone is only one base removed, so a read error is likely. Other DNA sequences in this sample translate to the same CDR3.

The origin of this receptor is a woman aged 35 to 49 in good health. Some clones in this sample may be carry-over from other donors' samples. This chain connects TRBV7-9 to TRBJ1-2; D gene ambiguous. Sequencing used PBMCs. CDR3: CASSHAVSNYGYTF. CDR3 nucleotide sequence: TGTGCCAGCAGCCACGCTGTTTCTAACTATGGCTACACCTTC.